These T cell receptor beta chains were read from a single sample in a study of CD8+CD57+ T cells in acquired aplastic anemia. In TCRdb, the reads were re-called with MiXCR into one record per CDR3 protein. The sample lists more than 100,000 distinct CDR3 sequences, 48% seen once, with about 2.5% in the top ten. Source material: sorted CD4+, CD8+, or CD8+CD57+ T cells (not recorded which) from PBMCs. The receptors shown here come from a human donor in good health, serving as a control. The CDR3 runs from the conserved cysteine through the conserved F or W. The D gene is left open where the match is weak. Expanded clones are given a class, and other clones once, few, many or no size at all.

CDR3nt	CDR3aa	abundance	d_gene	j_gene	v_gene	len
TGTGCCAGCACCCTGACAGGAGTGGCCGGGGAGCTGTTTTTT	CASTLTGVAGELFF	many	-	TRBJ2-2	TRBV6-2/TRBV6-3	14
TGTGCCACCAGTGGGCGAGTGGCCCTCAATGAGCAGTTCTTC	CATSGRVALNEQFF	-	-	TRBJ2-1	TRBV24-1	14
TGTGCCAGCAGTGTGACAGGGGACGAGCAGTACTTC	CASSVTGDEQYF	few	TRBD1	TRBJ2-7	TRBV25-1	12
TGCAGCGTTGGGTCCCCTGGGGGCGAAAAACTGTTTTTT	CSVGSPGGEKLFF	-	-	TRBJ1-4	TRBV29-1	13
TGTGCCAGCAGCCAAGATAAGGGTGGGCGGACAGGTGGCTACACCTTC	CASSQDKGGRTGGYTF	many	TRBD1	TRBJ1-2	TRBV4-2	16
TGCGCCAGCAGCTTGGGTGGAGATGGTATGGCTTTCTTT	CASSLGGDGMAFF	many	-	TRBJ1-1	TRBV5-1	13
TGTGCCAGCAGCCCGGGACAGGGTGTCGACAATGAGCAGTTCTTC	CASSPGQGVDNEQFF	-	TRBD1	TRBJ2-1	TRBV4-2	15
TGTGCCACCAGCAACAGTCGAAGCTCTGGGGCCAACGTCCTGACTTTC	CATSNSRSSGANVLTF	-	-	TRBJ2-6	TRBV15	16
TGTGCCACCAGTGAATCGTCAACCGGGACAAGACCCTACGAGCAGTACTTC	CATSESSTGTRPYEQYF	-	-	TRBJ2-7	TRBV24-1	17
TGCAGTGCTCCTCCCAGATCTGGAGGGGCCAACGTCCTGACTTTC	CSAPPRSGGANVLTF	-	-	TRBJ2-6	TRBV20-1	15
TGTGCCTGGAGTCAGCCGGGTCGTTCTGGAAACACCATATATTTT	CAWSQPGRSGNTIYF	many	-	TRBJ1-3	TRBV30	15
TGTGCCAGCGGGACAGGGGTCTCCTACGAGCAGTACTTC	CASGTGVSYEQYF	-	TRBD1	TRBJ2-7	TRBV10-3	13
TGCAGCGTTGATCCCGGGGAAGGGACAGACGGCTACACCTTC	CSVDPGEGTDGYTF	once	TRBD1	TRBJ1-2	TRBV29-1	14
TGTGCCAGCAGGGGACAGGTTAACTACGAGCAGTACTTC	CASRGQVNYEQYF	many	TRBD1	TRBJ2-7	TRBV2	13
TGCGCCAGCAGCCCAGAGACTAGCGGGGGGTACGAGCAGTACTTC	CASSPETSGGYEQYF	-	TRBD2	TRBJ2-7	TRBV4-1	15
TGTGCCAGCTCACCACGTAATAACTATGGCTACACCTTC	CASSPRNNYGYTF	many	-	TRBJ1-2	TRBV18	13
TGTGCCACCAGTGATTCCGTTTCCTACGAGCAGTACTTC	CATSDSVSYEQYF	-	-	TRBJ2-7	TRBV24-1	13
TGTGCCAGCCGCTGGGTGCGGCAAGAAAACACAGATACGCAGTATTTT	CASRWVRQENTDTQYF	-	-	TRBJ2-3	TRBV2	16
TGTGCCATCACTCGGACTAGCGGGGGGTCAGATACGCAGTATTTT	CAITRTSGGSDTQYF	-	TRBD2	TRBJ2-3	TRBV10-3	15
TGTGCCAGCAGCTTGGTAGAGGGGCAGCAGTACTTC	CASSLVEGQQYF	-	-	TRBJ2-7	TRBV9	12
TGCAGTGCTCAAGACAGGGTCAGCGAGCGGTACTTC	CSAQDRVSERYF	-	TRBD1	TRBJ2-7	TRBV20-1	12
TGTGCCAGTTCGGGGGTTCCTGGGGGGCGAGGCTACACCTTC	CASSGVPGGRGYTF	many	-	TRBJ1-2	TRBV7-2	14
TGCAGCGTTGAAAAAGGGGGAAACGAGCAGTACTTC	CSVEKGGNEQYF	-	-	TRBJ2-7	TRBV29-1	12
TGTGCCAGCAGCCAGGCACTGAACACTGAAGCTTTCTTT	CASSQALNTEAFF	once	-	TRBJ1-1	TRBV7-3	13
TGTGCCAGTAGTCGCAGGGGGACGATGAACACCATATATTTT	CASSRRGTMNTIYF	-	TRBD1	TRBJ1-3	TRBV19	14
TGTGAGGTGTACGAGCAGTACTTC	CEVYEQYF	-	-	TRBJ2-7	TRBV10-3	8
TGTGCCAGTACCCCGAGGACAGGAAACAATCAGCCCCAGCATTTT	CASTPRTGNNQPQHF	-	TRBD1	TRBJ1-5	TRBV19	15
TGTGCCAGCAGTGAAGATCGGGGGGCGAACTATGGCTACACCTTC	CASSEDRGANYGYTF	few	-	TRBJ1-2	TRBV25-1	15
TGTGCCAGCAGTGCCCCGAATCAGCCCCAGCATTTT	CASSAPNQPQHF	-	-	TRBJ1-5	TRBV25-1	12
TGTGCCAGCAGGAGGGCCGGGACAGTGAAAGAGACCCAGTACTTC	CASRRAGTVKETQYF	-	TRBD1	TRBJ2-5	TRBV2	15
TGTGCCAGCAGCCAAGATCTGAGGATAGTACCGGGACAGGAATACAATGAGCAGTTCTTC	CASSQDLRIVPGQEYNEQFF	few	TRBD1	TRBJ2-1	TRBV14	20
TGTGCCAGCAGCTTCCAGTACGAGCAGCACTTC	CASSFQYEQHF	-	-	TRBJ2-7	TRBV7-8	11
TGTGCCAGCAGGCCGGCAAACACCATATATTTT	CASRPANTIYF	-	-	TRBJ1-3	TRBV2	11
TGCGCCAGCATGGGGTGGACTAGCAATCGAGAGACCCAGTACTTC	CASMGWTSNRETQYF	-	TRBD2	TRBJ2-5	TRBV10-2	15
TGCAGTGCAACTTTTAAGCGGGGCTCTTCCTACAATGAGCAGTTCTTC	CSATFKRGSSYNEQFF	many	TRBD2	TRBJ2-1	TRBV20-1	16